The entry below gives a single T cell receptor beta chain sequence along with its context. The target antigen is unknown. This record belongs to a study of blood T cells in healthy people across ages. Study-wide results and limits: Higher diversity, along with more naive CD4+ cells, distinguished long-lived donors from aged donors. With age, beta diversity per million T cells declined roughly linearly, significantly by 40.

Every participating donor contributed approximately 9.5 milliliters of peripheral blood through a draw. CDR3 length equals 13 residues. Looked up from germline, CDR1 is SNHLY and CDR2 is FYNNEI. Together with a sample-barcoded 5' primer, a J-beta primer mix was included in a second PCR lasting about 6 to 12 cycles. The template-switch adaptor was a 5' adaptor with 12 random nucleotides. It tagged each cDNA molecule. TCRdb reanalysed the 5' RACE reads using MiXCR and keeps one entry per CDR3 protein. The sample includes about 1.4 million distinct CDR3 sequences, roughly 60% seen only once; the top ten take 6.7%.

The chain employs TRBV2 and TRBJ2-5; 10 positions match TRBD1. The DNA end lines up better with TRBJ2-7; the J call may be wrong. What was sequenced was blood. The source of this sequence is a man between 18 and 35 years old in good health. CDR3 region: CASGDRGSSEQYF. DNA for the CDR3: TGTGCCAGTGGGGACAGGGGAAGTAGCGAGCAGTACTTC.